This paragraph reports one TCR beta chain. The source of the sample is a study of blood T cell repertoires in COVID-19. Study details: COVID-19 samples from acute and convalescent phases originated in the United States, Italy and Spain. PBMCs, B-cell-depleted T cells, or T cells provided the cDNA or gDNA that made up the material.

As originally analysed: Reference gene primer amplification gave estimated nucleated cell counts. Sequenced by immunoSEQ multiplex PCR; TCRdb stores in-frame clones only, minus some. V, J and clone size were drawn from that table, and D and trimming were deduced from the DNA. This table holds about 22,000 clones, about 90% found once. CDR1 and CDR2 from the germline V gene are LNHDA and SQIVND (reference sequence). Trimming took 1 base from V and 8 from J, leaving 15 bases between them. This CDR3 is 15 amino acids long. The sample taken for sequencing was peripheral blood. The receptor was isolated from an older man with acute or convalescent COVID-19. This chain connects TRBV19 to TRBJ2-1, with D possibly being TRBD2 (7 bases). The CDR3 coding sequence is TGTGCCAGTAGTATAGGAGACGGGGGGCCCTATGAGCAGTTCTTC. Its translation: CASSIGDGGPYEQFF.